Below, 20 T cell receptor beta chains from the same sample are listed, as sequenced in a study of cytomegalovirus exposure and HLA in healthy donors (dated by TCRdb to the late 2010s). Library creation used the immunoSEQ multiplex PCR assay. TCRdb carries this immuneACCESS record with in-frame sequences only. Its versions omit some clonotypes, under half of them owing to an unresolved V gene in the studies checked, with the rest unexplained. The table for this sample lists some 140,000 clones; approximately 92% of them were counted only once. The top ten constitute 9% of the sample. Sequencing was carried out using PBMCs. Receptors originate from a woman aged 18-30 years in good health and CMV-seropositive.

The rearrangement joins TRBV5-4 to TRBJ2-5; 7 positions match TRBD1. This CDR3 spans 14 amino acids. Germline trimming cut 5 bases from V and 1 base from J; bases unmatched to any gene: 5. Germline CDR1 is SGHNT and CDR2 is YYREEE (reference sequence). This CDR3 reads CASRKDRSQETQYF. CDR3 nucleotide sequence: TGTGCCAGCAGGAAGGACAGGTCCCAAGAGACCCAGTACTTC.

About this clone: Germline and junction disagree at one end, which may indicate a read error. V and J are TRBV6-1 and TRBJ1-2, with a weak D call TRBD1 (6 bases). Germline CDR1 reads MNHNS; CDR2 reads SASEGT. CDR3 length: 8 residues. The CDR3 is CASRKDSF. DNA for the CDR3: TGTGCCAGCAGAAAGGACAGTTTC.

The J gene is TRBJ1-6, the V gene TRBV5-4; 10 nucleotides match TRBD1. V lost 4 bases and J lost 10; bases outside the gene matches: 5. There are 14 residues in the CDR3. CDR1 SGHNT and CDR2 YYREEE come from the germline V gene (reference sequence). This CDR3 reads CASSAGTGDSPLHF. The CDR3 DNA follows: TGTGCCAGCAGCGCCGGGACAGGGGACTCACCCCTCCACTTT. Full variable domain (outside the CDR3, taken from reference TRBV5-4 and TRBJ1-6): ETGVTQSPTHLIKTRGQQVTLRCSSQSGHNTVSWYQQALGQGPQFIFQYYREEENGRGNFPPRFSGLQFPNYSSELNVNALELDDSALYLCASSAGTGDSPLHFGNGTRLTVT.

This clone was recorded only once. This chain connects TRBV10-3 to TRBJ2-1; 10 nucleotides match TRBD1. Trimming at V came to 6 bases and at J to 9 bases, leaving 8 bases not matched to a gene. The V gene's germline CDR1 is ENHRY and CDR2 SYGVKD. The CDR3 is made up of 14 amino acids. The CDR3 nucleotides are TGTGCCATCAGCTCCGGGACAGGGGAAGGTGAGCAGTTCTTC. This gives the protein CAISSGTGEGEQFF.

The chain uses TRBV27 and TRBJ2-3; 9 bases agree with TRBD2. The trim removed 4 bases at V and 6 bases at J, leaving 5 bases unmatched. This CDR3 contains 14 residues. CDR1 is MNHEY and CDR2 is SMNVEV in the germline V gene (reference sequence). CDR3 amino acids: CASSWGSGRDTQYF. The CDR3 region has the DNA TGTGCCAGCAGTTGGGGAAGCGGGAGGGATACGCAGTATTTT.

This CDR3 is CASSHNFRAREVYEQYF. The CDR3 coding sequence is TGCGCCAGCAGCCACAATTTCAGAGCCAGGGAGGTCTACGAGCAGTACTTC. The chain carries TRBV4-1 and TRBJ2-7; tentative D call: TRBD2 (6 bases). Germline V CDR1 and CDR2: MGHRA, YSYEKL. The CDR3 is made up of 17 amino acids. V lost 3 bases and J lost 3, with 21 bases in between.

The CDR3 bases are TGTGCCAGCAGCTTGGTGGGGGCGGGCAATGAGCAGTTCTTC. Translating it yields CASSLVGAGNEQFF. J is TRBJ2-1 and V is TRBV5-6, with D possibly matching TRBD1 (6 bases). This CDR3 is built from 14 residues. Trimming took off 0 bases at V and 6 bases at J, with 10 bases between the two ends. Per germline, CDR1 SGHDT and CDR2 YYEEEE.

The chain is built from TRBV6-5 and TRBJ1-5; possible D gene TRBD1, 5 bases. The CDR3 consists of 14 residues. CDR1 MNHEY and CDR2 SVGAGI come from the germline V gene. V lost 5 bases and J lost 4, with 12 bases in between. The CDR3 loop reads CASSRQGENQPQHF. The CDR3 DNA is TGTGCCAGCAGTCGACAAGGGGAAAATCAGCCCCAGCATTTT.

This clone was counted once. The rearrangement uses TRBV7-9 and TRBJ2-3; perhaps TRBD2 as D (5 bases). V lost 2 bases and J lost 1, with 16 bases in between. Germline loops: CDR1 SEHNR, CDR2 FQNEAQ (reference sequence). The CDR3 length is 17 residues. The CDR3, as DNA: TGTGCCAGCAGCTTAAAAGTCGGGGAGCCTGGCACAGATACGCAGTATTTT. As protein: CASSLKVGEPGTDTQYF. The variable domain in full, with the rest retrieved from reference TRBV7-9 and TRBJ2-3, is DTGVSQNPRHKITKRGQNVTFRCDPISEHNRLYWYRQTLGQGPEFLTYFQNEAQLEKSRLLSDRFSAERPKGSFSTLEIQRTEQGDSAMYLCASSLKVGEPGTDTQYFGPGTRLTVL.

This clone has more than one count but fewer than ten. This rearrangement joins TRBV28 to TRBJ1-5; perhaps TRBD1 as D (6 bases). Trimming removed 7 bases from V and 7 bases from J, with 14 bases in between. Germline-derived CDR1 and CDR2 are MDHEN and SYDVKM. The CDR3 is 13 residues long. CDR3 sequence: CASIQGLGQPQHF. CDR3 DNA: TGTGCCAGCATACAGGGTTTGGGGCAGCCCCAGCATTTT.

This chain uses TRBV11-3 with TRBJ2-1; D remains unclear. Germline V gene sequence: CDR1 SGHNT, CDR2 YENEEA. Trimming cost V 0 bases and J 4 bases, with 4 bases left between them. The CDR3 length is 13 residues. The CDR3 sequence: CASSLERYNEQFF. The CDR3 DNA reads TGTGCCAGCAGCTTAGAACGGTACAATGAGCAGTTCTTC.

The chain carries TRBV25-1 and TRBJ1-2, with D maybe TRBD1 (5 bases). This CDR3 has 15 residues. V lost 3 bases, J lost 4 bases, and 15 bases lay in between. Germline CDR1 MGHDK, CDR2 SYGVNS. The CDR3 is CASSDKGRGIYGYTF. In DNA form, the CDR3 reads TGTGCCAGCAGTGATAAGGGGCGCGGGATCTATGGCTACACCTTC.

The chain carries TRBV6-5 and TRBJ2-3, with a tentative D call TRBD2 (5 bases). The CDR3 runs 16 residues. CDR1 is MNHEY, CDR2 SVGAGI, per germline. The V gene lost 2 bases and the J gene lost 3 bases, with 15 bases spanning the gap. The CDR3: CASSYTWRVGTDTQYF. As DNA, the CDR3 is TGTGCCAGCAGTTACACCTGGCGGGTGGGGACAGATACGCAGTATTTT.

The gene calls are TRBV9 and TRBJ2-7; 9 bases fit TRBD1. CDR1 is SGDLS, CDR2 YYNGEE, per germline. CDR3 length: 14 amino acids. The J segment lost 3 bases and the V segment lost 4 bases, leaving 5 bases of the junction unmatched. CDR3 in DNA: TGTGCCAGCAGCTTCCGGGACAGGGACTACGAGCAGTACTTC. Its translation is CASSFRDRDYEQYF.

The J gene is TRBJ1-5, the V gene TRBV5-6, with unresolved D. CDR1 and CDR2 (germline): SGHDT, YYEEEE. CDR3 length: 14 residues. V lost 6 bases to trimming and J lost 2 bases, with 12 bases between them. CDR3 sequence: CASTRGRGNQPQHF. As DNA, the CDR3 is TGTGCCAGCACCCGAGGGAGGGGCAATCAGCCCCAGCATTTT.

The CDR3 loop is CASSLVLHGSGWGQETQYF. CDR3 DNA: TGCGCCAGCAGCTTGGTTCTTCATGGTAGCGGATGGGGGCAAGAGACCCAGTACTTC. This chain links TRBV5-1 with TRBJ2-5; a weak D match, TRBD2 (6 bases). V dropped 0 bases and J dropped 2 bases, with 23 bases sitting between them. This CDR3 is built from 19 residues. Germline lookup yields CDR1 SGHRS and CDR2 YFSETQ.

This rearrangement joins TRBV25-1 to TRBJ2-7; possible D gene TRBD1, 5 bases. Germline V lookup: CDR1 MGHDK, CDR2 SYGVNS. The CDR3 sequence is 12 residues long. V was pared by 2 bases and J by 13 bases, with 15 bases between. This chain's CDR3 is CASSEGAVAAYF. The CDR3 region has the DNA TGTGCCAGCAGTGAAGGGGCCGTAGCTGCTTACTTC.

Here the CDR3 reads CASSPRGGGELFF. The CDR3 DNA is TGTGCCAGCTCACCGAGGGGAGGCGGGGAGCTGTTTTTT. V and J are TRBV18 and TRBJ2-2; tentatively, D is TRBD2 (6 bases). Trimming removed 3 bases from V and 7 bases from J, with 9 bases in between. Germline V gene lookup returns CDR1 KGHSH and CDR2 LQKENI. This CDR3 spans 13 amino acids.

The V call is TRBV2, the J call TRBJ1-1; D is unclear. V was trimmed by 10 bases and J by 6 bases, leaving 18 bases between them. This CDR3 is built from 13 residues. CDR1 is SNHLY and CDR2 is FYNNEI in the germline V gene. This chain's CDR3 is CATLRSITPEAFF. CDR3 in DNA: TGTGCCACCCTCCGGTCCATTACCCCTGAAGCTTTCTTT.

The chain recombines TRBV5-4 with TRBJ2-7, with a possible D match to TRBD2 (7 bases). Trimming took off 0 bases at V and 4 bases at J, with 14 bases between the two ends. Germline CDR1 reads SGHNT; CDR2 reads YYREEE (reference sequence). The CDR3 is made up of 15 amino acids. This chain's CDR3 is CASSLGAGALYEQYF. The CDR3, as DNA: TGTGCCAGCAGCTTGGGGGCGGGGGCCCTTTACGAGCAGTACTTC.